This T cell receptor beta chain was identified during a study of identical twins. This CDR3 spans 14 amino acids. The germline V gene has CDR1 ENHRY and CDR2 SYGVKD. V lost 7 bases and J lost 4; bases outside the gene matches: 9. With no exceptions, donors were healthy Caucasians. A universal primer site arose from template switching, and cDNA bore unique molecular identifiers. TCRdb called the 5' RACE reads again in MiXCR, with one record for every CDR3 protein. Of hundreds of thousands of distinct CDR3 sequences in the sample, 5.5% to 7.5% were seen once. This clonotype was counted at least ten times.

The rearrangement links TRBV10-3 to TRBJ2-5; TRBD2 aligns across 7 bases. The sequenced sample consisted of naive T cells sorted from blood. This receptor was identified in a man aged 18 to 29 in good health. The CDR3 DNA reads as TGTGCCATCACGAAAGGGGAGGGATCAGAGACCCAGTACTTC. Amino acid sequence: CAITKGEGSETQYF.